The clone carrying this T cell receptor beta chain has a count of ten or more. Its specificity is not known. TCRdb reprocessed the reads with MiXCR, giving one entry per CDR3 protein. The sample records 630,000 or so distinct CDR3 sequences, 20% to 25% being singletons. The CDR3 contains 15 residues. The germline gives CDR1 MDHEN, CDR2 SYDVKM. With 3 bases removed from V and 4 bases from J, the gap between germline ends came to 14 bases. The data stem from a study of T cell repertoires in cytomegalovirus infection. Study summary: Public TCR beta signatures indicated both CMV infection and matching HLA type.

Study-level findings and limits: HLA-C-restricted, CMV-specific TCR beta clonotypes were dominant ex vivo. The cumulative frequency of public TCR beta families distinguished individuals who carried CMV together with the relevant HLA.

The chain has TRBV28 and TRBJ2-3, with a tentative D call TRBD2 (6 bases). The sample comprised CD8+ T cells from PBMCs. The sequence was collected from a human donor in good health (CMV status not recorded). Some clones in this sample may be carry-over from other donors' samples. The DNA of the CDR3 is TGTGCCAGCAGTTTTATCGGGGGAAGGCCAGATACGCAGTATTTT. It is translated as CASSFIGGRPDTQYF.